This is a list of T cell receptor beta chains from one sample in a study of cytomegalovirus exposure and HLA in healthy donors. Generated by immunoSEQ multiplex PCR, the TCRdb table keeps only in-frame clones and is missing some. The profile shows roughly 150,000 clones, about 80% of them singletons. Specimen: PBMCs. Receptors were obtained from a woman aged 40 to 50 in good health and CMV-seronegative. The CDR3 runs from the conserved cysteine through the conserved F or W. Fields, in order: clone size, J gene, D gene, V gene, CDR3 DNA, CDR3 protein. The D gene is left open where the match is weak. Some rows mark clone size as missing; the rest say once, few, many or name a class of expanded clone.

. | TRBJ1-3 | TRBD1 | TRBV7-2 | TGTGCCAGCAGCTTAGTACCAGGGGGCAACACCATATATTTT | CASSLVPGGNTIYF
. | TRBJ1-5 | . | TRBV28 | TGTGCCAGCAGTTCTACCGTCGGTAGCAATCAGCCCCAGCATTTT | CASSSTVGSNQPQHF
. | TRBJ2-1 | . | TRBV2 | TGTGCCAGCAGTGAACTCCCGAGCTCCTACAATGAGCAGTTCTTC | CASSELPSSYNEQFF
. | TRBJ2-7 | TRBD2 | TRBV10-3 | TGTGCCATCAGCCTCACTAGCGGGGGGGCGGACGAGCAGTACTTC | CAISLTSGGADEQYF
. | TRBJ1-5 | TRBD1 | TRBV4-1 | TGCGCCAGCAGCCAAGACGGACAGGGGAATCAGCCCCAGCATTTT | CASSQDGQGNQPQHF
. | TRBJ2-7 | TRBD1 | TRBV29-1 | TGCAGCGTTAGTCAGGGGGCCAACGAGCAGTACTTC | CSVSQGANEQYF
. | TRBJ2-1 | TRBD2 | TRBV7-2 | TGTGCCAGCAGCTTAGGCGGGAGGGTTAGTGAGCAGTTCTTC | CASSLGGRVSEQFF
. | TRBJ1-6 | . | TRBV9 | TGTGCCAGCAGCGCTACGGACAGCGTGTTTAGGTCACCCCTCCACTTT | CASSATDSVFRSPLHF
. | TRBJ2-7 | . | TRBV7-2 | TGTGCCAGCAGCCCCGGGAGTCTCGCCGAGCAGTACTTC | CASSPGSLAEQYF
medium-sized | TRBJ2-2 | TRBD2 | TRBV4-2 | TGTGCCAGCAGCCAAAACCTAGCGGGGGAGCCCGGGGAGCTGTTTTTT | CASSQNLAGEPGELFF
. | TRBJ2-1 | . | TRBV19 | TGTGCCAGTAGTATAACAGCAGGTATCAATGAGCAGTTCTTC | CASSITAGINEQFF
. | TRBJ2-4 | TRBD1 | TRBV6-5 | TGTGCCAGCAGTTCCGAAAGGACAGGGGGTTCGAACAGTCAGTACTTC | CASSSERTGGSNSQYF
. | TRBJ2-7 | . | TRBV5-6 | TGTGCCAGCAGCTTGTCGGACAGAGGCTACGAGCAGTACTTC | CASSLSDRGYEQYF
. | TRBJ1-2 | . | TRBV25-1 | TGTGCCAGCATGCAGGAATGGTATGGCTACACCTTC | CASMQEWYGYTF
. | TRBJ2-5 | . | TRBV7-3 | TGTGCCAGCAGCTACGGAGGTTCGGGGGAGACCCAGTACTTC | CASSYGGSGETQYF
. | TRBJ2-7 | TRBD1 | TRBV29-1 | TGCAGCGTTGAAAGGGACAGGGTTATAGGCGAGCAGTACTTC | CSVERDRVIGEQYF
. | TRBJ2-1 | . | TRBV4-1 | TGCGCCAGCAGCCAAGATATTGCGGACTCCTACAATGAGCAGTTCTTC | CASSQDIADSYNEQFF
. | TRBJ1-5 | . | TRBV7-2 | TGTGCCAGCAGCCCCGACGGACACAGCAATCAGCCCCAGCATTTT | CASSPDGHSNQPQHF
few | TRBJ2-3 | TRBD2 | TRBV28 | TGTGCCAGCAGTTCCGGACTAGCGGGAGGGGGGTACACAGATACGCAGTATTTT | CASSSGLAGGGYTDTQYF
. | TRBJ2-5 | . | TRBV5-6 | TGTGCCAGCAGCTTGACAGGAGAAGAGACCCAGTACTTC | CASSLTGEETQYF
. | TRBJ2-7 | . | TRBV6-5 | TGTGCCAGCAGTACCCGGGACTACGAGCAGTACTTC | CASSTRDYEQYF
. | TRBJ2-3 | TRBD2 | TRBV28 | TGTGCCAGCAGTGTAGCGGGAAACACAGATACGCAGTATTTT | CASSVAGNTDTQYF
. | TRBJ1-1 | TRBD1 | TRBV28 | TGTGCCAGCAGTCCCCGGGACAGGGGCCACACTGAAGCTTTCTTT | CASSPRDRGHTEAFF
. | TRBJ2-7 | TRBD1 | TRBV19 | TGTGCCAGTAGTATGAGGGGGCCCACCTACGAGCAGTACTTC | CASSMRGPTYEQYF
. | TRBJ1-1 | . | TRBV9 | TGTGCCAGCAGCCCCATCGACATGCCGAACACTGAAGCTTTCTTT | CASSPIDMPNTEAFF
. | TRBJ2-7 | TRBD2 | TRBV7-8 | TGTGCCAGCAGCATAGCGGGAGGGCCTATAAACGAGCAGTACTTC | CASSIAGGPINEQYF
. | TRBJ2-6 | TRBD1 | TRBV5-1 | TGCGCCAGCAGCTGGGGGGACAGGGGATCCGGGGCCAACGTCCTGACTTTC | CASSWGDRGSGANVLTF
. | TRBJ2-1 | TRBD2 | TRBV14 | TGTGCCAGCAGCCAGGGACTAGCGGGAATTGAGCAGTTCTTC | CASSQGLAGIEQFF
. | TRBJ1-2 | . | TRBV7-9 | TGTGCCAGCAGACCTCCGGGGGACTATGGCTACACCTTC | CASRPPGDYGYTF
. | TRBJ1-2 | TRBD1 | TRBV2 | TGTGCCGGCTCCGGGACAGGGATATATGGCTACACCTTC | CAGSGTGIYGYTF
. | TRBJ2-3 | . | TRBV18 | TGTGCCAGCTCACCACGGACAAACACAGATACGCAGTATTTT | CASSPRTNTDTQYF
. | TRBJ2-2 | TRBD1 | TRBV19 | TGTGCCAGTAGAAGGACAGGGCAATTGGCAGCCGGGGAGCTGTTTTTT | CASRRTGQLAAGELFF
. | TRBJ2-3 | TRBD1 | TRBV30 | TGTGCCTGGACTTCCGGGACAGGGTATACGCAGTATTTT | CAWTSGTGYTQYF
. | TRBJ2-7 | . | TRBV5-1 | TGCGCCAGCAGCTCCGACAGGACCTACTCCTACGAGCAGTACTTC | CASSSDRTYSYEQYF
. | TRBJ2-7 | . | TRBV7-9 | TGTTCCAGCAGCTTATCACTGAAAGAGCAGTACTTC | CSSSLSLKEQYF
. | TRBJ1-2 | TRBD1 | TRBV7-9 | TGTGCCAGCAGCTTACCGCGGACAGGGGCTAACTATGGCTACACCTTC | CASSLPRTGANYGYTF
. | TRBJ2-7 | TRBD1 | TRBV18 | TGTGCCAGCTCCCTTGGACAGGGTAAAACCTACGAGCAGTACTTC | CASSLGQGKTYEQYF
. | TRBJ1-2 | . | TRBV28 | TGTGCCAGCACCAACACGGCGGGGAAAGGCTACACCTTC | CASTNTAGKGYTF
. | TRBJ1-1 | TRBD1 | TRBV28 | TGTGCCAGCAGAGGACAGGGGGCTTGTACTTTCTTT | CASRGQGACTFF
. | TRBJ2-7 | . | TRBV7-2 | TGTGCCAGCAGCCTTCGCGGCGGAGAGCAGTACTTC | CASSLRGGEQYF
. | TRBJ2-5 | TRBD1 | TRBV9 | TGTGCCAGCAGCGACCGGGACAGGCAGTACTTC | CASSDRDRQYF
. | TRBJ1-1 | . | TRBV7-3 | TGTGCCAGCAGCTTAAACAGCCACACTGAAGCTTTCTTT | CASSLNSHTEAFF
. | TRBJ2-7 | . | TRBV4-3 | TGCGCCAGCAGCCAAGATGTGGGTAGCAGTCACGAGCAGTACTTC | CASSQDVGSSHEQYF
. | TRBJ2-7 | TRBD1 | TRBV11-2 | TGTGCCAGCAGCCAAGGGACAGGGAGCTACGAGCAGTACTTC | CASSQGTGSYEQYF
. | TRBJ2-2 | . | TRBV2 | TGTGCCAGCAGTGCAGGCAGGGGCAACACCGGGGAGCTGTTTTTT | CASSAGRGNTGELFF
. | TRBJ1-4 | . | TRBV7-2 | TGTGCCAGCGGTCGCGGGCGGGACGCTGGGGGGGAAAAACTGTTTTTT | CASGRGRDAGGEKLFF
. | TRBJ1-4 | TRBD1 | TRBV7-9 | TGTGCCAGCAGCTCCTATTCGACAGGGGCGGGTGAAAAACTGTTTTTT | CASSSYSTGAGEKLFF
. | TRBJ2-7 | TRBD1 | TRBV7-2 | TGTGCCAGCAGCTTAGTTAGACAGGGCGAGCAGTACTTC | CASSLVRQGEQYF
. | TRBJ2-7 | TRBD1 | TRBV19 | TGTGCCAGTAGTGGGGCCGGGACAGGGAAGTACGAGCAGTACTTC | CASSGAGTGKYEQYF
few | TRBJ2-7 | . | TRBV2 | TGTGCCAGCGGGCACCGGGACATAGGCGAGCAGTACTTC | CASGHRDIGEQYF
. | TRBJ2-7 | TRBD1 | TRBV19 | TGTGCCAGTAGTACCCAGGGGGCCCTCGAGCAGTACTTC | CASSTQGALEQYF
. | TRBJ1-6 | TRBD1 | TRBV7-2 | TGTGCCAGCGCACAGGGGGCGAATTCACCCCTCCACTTT | CASAQGANSPLHF
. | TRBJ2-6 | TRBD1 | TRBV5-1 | TGCGCCAGCAGCTTGGTTCAGGGGGCGGTTGGGGCCAACGGCCTGACTTTC | CASSLVQGAVGANGLTF
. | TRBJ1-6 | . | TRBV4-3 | TGCGCCAGCAGCCAAGATATGGGGGGAAGCTCCTATAATTCACCCCTCCACTTT | CASSQDMGGSSYNSPLHF
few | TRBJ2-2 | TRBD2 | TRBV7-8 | TGTGCCAGCAGCTCAAGCGGGAGTGGAGCCGGGGAGCTGTTTTTT | CASSSSGSGAGELFF
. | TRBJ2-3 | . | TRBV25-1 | TGTGCCAGCAGTGTCAGGCGTACAGATACGCAGTATTTT | CASSVRRTDTQYF
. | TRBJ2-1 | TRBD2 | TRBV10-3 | TGTGCCATCAGGGCCCCGTTAGCGAAAGGCGGGAGATATGAGCAGTTCTTC | CAIRAPLAKGGRYEQFF
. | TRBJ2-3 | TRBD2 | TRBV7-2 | TGTGCCAGCAGCATACAACTAGCGGGAGGGCGGAATACGCAGTATTTT | CASSIQLAGGRNTQYF
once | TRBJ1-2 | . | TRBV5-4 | TGTGCCAGCAGATTAAGTGAGGTCGGTGGCTACACCTTC | CASRLSEVGGYTF